This record covers a single TCR beta chain. Antigen specificity is unknown. Measured with immunoSEQ multiplex PCR; TCRdb has only the in-frame clones, and not every one. Among about 30,000 clones listed, around 90% were seen once. CDR3 size: 12 residues. V lost 4 bases to trimming and J lost 5 bases, with 6 bases between them. Germline V gene sequence: CDR1 MDHEN, CDR2 SYDVKM. The data stem from a study of lymphopenia after photon versus proton radiotherapy. Study-level points and caveats: Larger post-nadir TCR diversity loss correlated inversely with survival in deceased patients. Relative stability marked proton patients; photon patients lost diversity and naive cells. Post-nadir diversity loss with photons came from oligoclonal expansion, particularly CD8+ Temra cells. Better survival with proton therapy was suggested as possible, not demonstrated.

This specimen consisted of peripheral blood, obtained from a patient treated with photon-based radiotherapy. The J gene is TRBJ2-1, the V gene TRBV28; D unclear. The clonotype originates from a woman in her forties or fifties with pancreatic cancer. The CDR3 loop reads CASSSRHNEQFF. The CDR3 DNA follows: TGTGCCAGCAGTTCCAGGCACAATGAGCAGTTCTTC. Using reference TRBV28 and TRBJ2-1 for the parts outside the CDR3, the full variable domain is DVKVTQSSRYLVKRTGEKVFLECVQDMDHENMFWYRQDPGLGLRLIYFSYDVKMKEKGDIPEGYSVSREKKERFSLILESASTNQTSMYLCASSSRHNEQFFGPGTRLTVL.